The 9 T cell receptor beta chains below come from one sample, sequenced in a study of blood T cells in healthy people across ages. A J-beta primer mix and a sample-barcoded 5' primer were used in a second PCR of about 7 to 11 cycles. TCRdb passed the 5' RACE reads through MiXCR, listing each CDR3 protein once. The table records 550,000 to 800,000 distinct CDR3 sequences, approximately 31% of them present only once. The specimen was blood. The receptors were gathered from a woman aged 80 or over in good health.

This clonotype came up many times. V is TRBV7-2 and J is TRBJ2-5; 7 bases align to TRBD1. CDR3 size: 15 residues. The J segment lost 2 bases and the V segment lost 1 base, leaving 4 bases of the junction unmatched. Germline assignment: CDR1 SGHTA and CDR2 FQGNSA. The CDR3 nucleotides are TGTGCCAGCAGCTTAGGGGGACAGACACAAGAGACCCAGTACTTC. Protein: CASSLGGQTQETQYF.

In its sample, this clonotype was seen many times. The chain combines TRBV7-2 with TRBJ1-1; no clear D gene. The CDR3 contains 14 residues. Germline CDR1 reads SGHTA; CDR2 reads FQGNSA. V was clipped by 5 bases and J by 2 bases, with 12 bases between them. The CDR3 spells CASSAGPGNTEAFF. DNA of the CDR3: TGTGCCAGCAGCGCTGGACCAGGAAACACTGAAGCTTTCTTT.

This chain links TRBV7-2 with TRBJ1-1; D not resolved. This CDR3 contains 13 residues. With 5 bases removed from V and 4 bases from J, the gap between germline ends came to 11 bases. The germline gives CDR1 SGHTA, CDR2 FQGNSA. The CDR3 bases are TGTGCCAGCAGCCGACGGTGGGGCACTGAAGCTTTCTTT. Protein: CASSRRWGTEAFF.

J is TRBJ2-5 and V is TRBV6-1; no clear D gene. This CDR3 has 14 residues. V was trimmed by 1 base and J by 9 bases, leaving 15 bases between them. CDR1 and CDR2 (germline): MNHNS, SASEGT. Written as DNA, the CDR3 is TGTGCCAGCAGTGAAGAGGTCAGCCAAAGGGCCCAGTACTTC. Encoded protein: CASSEEVSQRAQYF.

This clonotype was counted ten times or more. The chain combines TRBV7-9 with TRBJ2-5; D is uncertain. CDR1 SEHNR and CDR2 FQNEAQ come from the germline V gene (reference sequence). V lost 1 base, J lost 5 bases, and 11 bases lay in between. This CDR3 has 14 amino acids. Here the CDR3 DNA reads TGTGCCAGCAGCTTAGTACGAGTAGAGGAGACCCAGTACTTC. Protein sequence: CASSLVRVEETQYF.

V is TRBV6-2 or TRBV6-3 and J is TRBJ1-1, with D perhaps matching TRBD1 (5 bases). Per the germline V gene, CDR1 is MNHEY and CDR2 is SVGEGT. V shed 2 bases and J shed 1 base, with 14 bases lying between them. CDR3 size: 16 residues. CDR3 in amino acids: CASSYLIQVSNTEAFF. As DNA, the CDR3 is TGTGCCAGCAGTTACCTAATACAGGTTTCGAACACTGAAGCTTTCTTT.

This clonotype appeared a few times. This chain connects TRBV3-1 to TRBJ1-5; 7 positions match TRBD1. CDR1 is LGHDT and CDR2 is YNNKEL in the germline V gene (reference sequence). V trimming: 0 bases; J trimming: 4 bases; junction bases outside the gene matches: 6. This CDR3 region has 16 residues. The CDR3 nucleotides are TGTGCCAGCAGCCAAGATGGGCCAGGGGGTAATCAGCCCCAGCATTTT. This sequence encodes CASSQDGPGGNQPQHF.

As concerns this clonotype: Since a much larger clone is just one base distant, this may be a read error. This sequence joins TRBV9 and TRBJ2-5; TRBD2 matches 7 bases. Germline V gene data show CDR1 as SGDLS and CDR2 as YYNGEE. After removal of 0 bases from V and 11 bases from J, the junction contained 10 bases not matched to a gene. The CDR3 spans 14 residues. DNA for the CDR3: TGTGCCAGCAGCGTAGACCTGAGGGCGGGGGAGCAGTACTTC. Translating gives CASSVDLRAGEQYF.

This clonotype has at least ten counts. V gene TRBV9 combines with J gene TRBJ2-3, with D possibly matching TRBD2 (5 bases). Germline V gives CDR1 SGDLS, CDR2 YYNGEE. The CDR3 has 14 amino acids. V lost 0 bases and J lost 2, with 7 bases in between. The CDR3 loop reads CASSVDGLTDTQYF. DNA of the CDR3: TGTGCCAGCAGCGTAGACGGACTCACAGATACGCAGTATTTT.